These 4 T cell receptor beta chains were sequenced from one sample in a study of Ad26.COV2.S vaccination and SARS-CoV-2 variants. The treatment here: over 15 received Ad26.COV2.S at low or high dose, single or two shots; roughly five received placebo; per-sample allocation not given. Day 63 after the first vaccine or placebo injection was the time point for sampling. Sequenced by immunoSEQ multiplex PCR; TCRdb stores in-frame clones only, minus some. Of about 680,000 clones in the sample, around 89% were seen once. Sequencing used peripheral blood, obtained in a trial of Ad26.COV2.S vaccine versus placebo. These receptors were collected from a person aged 18-60 years who received the Ad26.COV2.S COVID-19 vaccine or a placebo.

J is TRBJ2-1 and V is TRBV6-6; maybe TRBD1 (6 bases). CDR3 length: 17 amino acids. Germline loops: CDR1 MNHNY, CDR2 SVGAGI (reference sequence). The V gene lost 5 bases and the J gene lost 0 bases, with 17 bases spanning the gap. As DNA, the CDR3 is TGTGCCAGCAGTCGCCCTGGCTCAGGGGCCTCCTACAATGAGCAGTTCTTC. This codes for CASSRPGSGASYNEQFF.

The chain is built from TRBV27 and TRBJ2-5; TRBD2 matches 12 bases. V was pared by 6 bases and J by 4 bases, with 3 bases of the junction left unmatched. The germline CDR1 and CDR2 sequences are MNHEY and SMNVEV (reference sequence). There are 14 residues in the CDR3. The DNA of the CDR3 is TGTGCCAGCAGCGAGACTAGCGGGAGAGAGACCCAGTACTTC. Residues: CASSETSGRETQYF.

The count of this clone is one. V is TRBV6-5 and J is TRBJ2-7, with no clear D. V was shortened by 5 bases and J by 1 base, with 15 bases between the two germline ends. From germline, CDR1 is MNHEY and CDR2 SVGAGI. The CDR3 contains 15 residues. The CDR3 protein is CASSQDLTPSYEQYF. The CDR3 DNA follows: TGTGCCAGCAGTCAGGACCTTACCCCTTCCTACGAGCAGTACTTC.

The V gene is TRBV13, the J gene TRBJ2-7; TRBD1 agrees at 9 bases. Trimming took 3 bases from V and 4 from J; bases not matched to a gene: 13. The CDR3 length is 17 residues. Germline values: CDR1 PRHDT, CDR2 FYEKMQ (reference sequence). CDR3 coding DNA: TGTGCCAGCAGCTTCCGGACCAAGACAGGGGGTGATTACGAGCAGTACTTC. Translating gives CASSFRTKTGGDYEQYF.